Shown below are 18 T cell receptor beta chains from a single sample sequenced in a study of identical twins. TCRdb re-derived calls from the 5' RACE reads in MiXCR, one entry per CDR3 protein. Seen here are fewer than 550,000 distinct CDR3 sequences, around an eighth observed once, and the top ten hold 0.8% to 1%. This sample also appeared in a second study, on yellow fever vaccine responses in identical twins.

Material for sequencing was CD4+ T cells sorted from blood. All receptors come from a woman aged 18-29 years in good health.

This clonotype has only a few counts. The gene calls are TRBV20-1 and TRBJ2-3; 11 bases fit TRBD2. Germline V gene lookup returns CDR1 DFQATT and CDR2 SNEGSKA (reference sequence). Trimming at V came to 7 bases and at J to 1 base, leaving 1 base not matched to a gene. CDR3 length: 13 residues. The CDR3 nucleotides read TGCAGTGTAGCGGGAGGGGGCACAGATACGCAGTATTTT. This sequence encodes CSVAGGGTDTQYF.

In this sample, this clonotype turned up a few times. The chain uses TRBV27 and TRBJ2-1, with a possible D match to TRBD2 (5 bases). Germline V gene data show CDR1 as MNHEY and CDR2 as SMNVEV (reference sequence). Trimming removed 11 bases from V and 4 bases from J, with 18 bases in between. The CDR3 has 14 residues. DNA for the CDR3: TGTGCCGCCGAAGGGCGGGTCGGATACAATGAGCAGTTCTTC. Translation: CAAEGRVGYNEQFF.

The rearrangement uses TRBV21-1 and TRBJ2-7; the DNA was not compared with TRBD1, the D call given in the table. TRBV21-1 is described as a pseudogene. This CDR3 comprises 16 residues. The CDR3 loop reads CASSRPPAESSYEQYF. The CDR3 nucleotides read TGTGCCAGCAGCAGGCCCCCAGCGGAGAGCTCCTACGAGCAGTACTTC.

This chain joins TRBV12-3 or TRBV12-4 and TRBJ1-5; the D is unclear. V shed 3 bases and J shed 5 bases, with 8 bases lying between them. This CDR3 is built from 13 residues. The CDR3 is CASSLQWYQPQHF. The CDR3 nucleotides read TGTGCCAGCAGTTTGCAGTGGTATCAGCCCCAGCATTTT.

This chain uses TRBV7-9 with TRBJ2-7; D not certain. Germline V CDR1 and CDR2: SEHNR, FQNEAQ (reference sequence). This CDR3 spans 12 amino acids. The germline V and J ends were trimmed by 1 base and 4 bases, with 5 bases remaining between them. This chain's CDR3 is CASSLVKYEQYF. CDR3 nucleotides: TGTGCCAGCAGCTTAGTGAAATACGAGCAGTACTTC.

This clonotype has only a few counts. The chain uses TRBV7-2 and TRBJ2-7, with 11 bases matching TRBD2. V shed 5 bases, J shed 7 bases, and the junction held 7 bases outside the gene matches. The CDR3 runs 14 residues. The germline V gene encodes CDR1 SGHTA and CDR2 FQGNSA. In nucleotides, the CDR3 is TGTGCCAGCAGCCCGACTAGCGGGATTAGGGAGCAGTACTTC. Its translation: CASSPTSGIREQYF.

In nucleotides, the CDR3 is TGCAGTGCTAGAGAAAGCGGGAGAGGAATCACCGGGGAGCTGTTTTTT. Translated, it gives CSARESGRGITGELFF. The chain combines TRBV20-1 with TRBJ2-2; the match to TRBD2 covers 8 bases. Losses at the gene ends were 0 bases for V and 4 bases for J; bases not matched to a gene: 7. The V gene's germline CDR1 is DFQATT and CDR2 SNEGSKA (reference sequence). The CDR3 length is 16 residues.

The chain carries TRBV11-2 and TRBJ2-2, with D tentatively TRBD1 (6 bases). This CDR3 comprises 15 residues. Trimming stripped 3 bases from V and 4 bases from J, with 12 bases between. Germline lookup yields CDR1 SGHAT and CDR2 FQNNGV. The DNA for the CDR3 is TGTGCCAGCAGCTTCAGGGGCGCAGGCACCGGGGAGCTGTTTTTT. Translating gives CASSFRGAGTGELFF.

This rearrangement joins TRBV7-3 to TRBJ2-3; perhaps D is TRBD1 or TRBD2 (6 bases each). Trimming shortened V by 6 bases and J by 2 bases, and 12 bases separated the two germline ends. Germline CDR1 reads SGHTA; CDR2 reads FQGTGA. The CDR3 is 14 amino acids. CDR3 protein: CASRARGLTDTQYF. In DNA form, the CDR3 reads TGTGCCAGCAGAGCCCGGGGGCTCACAGATACGCAGTATTTT.

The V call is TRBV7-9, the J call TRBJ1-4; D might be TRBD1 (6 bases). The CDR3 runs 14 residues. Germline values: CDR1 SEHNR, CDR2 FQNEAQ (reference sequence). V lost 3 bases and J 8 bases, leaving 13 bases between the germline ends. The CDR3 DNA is TGTGCCAGCAGCTTGTGGACAGACGGAGAAAAACTGTTTTTT. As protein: CASSLWTDGEKLFF.

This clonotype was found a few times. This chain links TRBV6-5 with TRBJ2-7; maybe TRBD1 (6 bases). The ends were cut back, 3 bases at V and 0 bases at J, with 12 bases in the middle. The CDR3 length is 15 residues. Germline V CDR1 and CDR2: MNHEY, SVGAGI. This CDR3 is CASSYTQGFSYEQYF. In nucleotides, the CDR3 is TGTGCCAGCAGTTATACGCAGGGGTTCTCCTACGAGCAGTACTTC.

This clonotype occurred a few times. This CDR3 reads CASSQDALAGTQKYQETQYF. The CDR3 DNA reads as TGTGCCAGCAGCCAAGATGCGCTAGCGGGGACCCAAAAGTACCAAGAGACCCAGTACTTC. This chain joins TRBV3-1 and TRBJ2-5, with 9 bases aligning to TRBD2. The CDR3 covers 20 residues. V lost 0 bases to trimming and J lost 0 bases; unmatched junction nucleotides: 14. From germline, CDR1 is LGHDT and CDR2 YNNKEL (reference sequence).

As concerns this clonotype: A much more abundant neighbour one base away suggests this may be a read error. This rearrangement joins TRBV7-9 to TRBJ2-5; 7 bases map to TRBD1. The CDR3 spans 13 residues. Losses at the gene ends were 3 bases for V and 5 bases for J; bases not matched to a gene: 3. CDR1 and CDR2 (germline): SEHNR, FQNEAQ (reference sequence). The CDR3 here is CASSFDRDETQYF. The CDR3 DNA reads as TGTGCCAGCAGCTTCGACAGGGATGAGACCCAGTACTTC.

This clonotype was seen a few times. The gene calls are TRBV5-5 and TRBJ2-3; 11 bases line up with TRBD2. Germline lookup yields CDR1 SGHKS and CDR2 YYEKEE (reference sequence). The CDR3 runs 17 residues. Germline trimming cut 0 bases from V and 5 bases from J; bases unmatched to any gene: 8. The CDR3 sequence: CASSLEKLAGVLDTQYF. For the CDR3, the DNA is TGTGCCAGCAGCTTGGAAAAACTAGCGGGAGTATTAGATACGCAGTATTTT.

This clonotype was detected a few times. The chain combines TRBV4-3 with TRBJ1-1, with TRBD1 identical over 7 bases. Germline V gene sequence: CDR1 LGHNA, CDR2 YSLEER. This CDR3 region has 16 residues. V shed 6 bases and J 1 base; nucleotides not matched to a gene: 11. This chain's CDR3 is CASRSSPGQTNTEAFF. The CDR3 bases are TGCGCCAGCAGGTCATCTCCGGGACAGACGAACACTGAAGCTTTCTTT.

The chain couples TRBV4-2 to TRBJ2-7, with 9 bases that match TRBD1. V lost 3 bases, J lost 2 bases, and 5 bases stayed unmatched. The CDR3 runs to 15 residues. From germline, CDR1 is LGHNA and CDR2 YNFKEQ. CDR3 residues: CASSQLRDRAYEQYF. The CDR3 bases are TGTGCCAGCAGCCAGCTGCGGGACAGGGCCTACGAGCAGTACTTC.

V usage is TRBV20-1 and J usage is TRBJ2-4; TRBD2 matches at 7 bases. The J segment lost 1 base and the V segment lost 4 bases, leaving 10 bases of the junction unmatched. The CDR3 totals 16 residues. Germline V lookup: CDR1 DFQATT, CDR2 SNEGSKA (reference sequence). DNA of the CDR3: TGCAGTGCTATTACGGCGGGAGAAGGGGCCAAAAACATTCAGTACTTC. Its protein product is CSAITAGEGAKNIQYF.

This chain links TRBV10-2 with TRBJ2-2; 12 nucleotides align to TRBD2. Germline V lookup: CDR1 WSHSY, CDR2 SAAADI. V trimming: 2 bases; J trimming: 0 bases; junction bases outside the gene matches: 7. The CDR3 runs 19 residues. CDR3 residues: CASSEEGGLAGANTGELFF. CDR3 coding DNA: TGCGCCAGCAGTGAGGAGGGGGGACTAGCGGGCGCGAACACCGGGGAGCTGTTTTTT.